These 8 T cell receptor beta chains were all obtained from the same sample, sequenced in a study of T-cell memory formation after mild COVID-19. In TCRdb, the 5' RACE reads were re-called with MiXCR into one record per CDR3 protein. The sample includes over 350,000 distinct CDR3 sequences, roughly 15% of them seen just once. Material for sequencing was PBMCs or a T cell subset sorted from them (not recorded which). These receptors were obtained from a man in his late teens or twenties who had mild COVID-19 (a few samples of this study predate the infection). Cell type and time point are not known.

The chain is built from TRBV6-2 or TRBV6-3 and TRBJ2-7, with unresolved D. The CDR3 loop spans 14 amino acids. CDR1 is MNHEY, CDR2 SVGEGT, per germline. Trimming removed 5 bases at V and 0 bases at J, with 11 bases between. The CDR3 is CASSLRLNSYEQYV. The CDR3, as DNA: TGTGCCAGCAGTCTTCGACTGAACTCCTACGAGCAGTACGTC.

The CDR3 DNA reads as TGTGCCAGCAGCTTAAGGGCAGGGAGTAACTATGGCTACACCTTC. This encodes CASSLRAGSNYGYTF. The chain carries TRBV7-3 and TRBJ1-2; D is possibly TRBD1 (5 bases). Trimming removed 1 base from V and 1 base from J, with 10 bases in between. This CDR3 comprises 15 residues. Germline loops: CDR1 SGHTA, CDR2 FQGTGA.

The CDR3 region has the DNA TGTGCCAGCAGCCCCCGAGGGGGGGACCCCTTGTTCGGGGAGCTGTTTTTT. It encodes CASSPRGGDPLFGELFF. V gene TRBV7-8 combines with J gene TRBJ2-2; a weak D match, TRBD2 (7 bases). The ends were cut back, 5 bases at V and 7 bases at J, with 23 bases in the middle. CDR1 and CDR2 from the germline V gene are SGHVS and FQNEAQ. The CDR3 sequence is 17 residues long.

V and J are TRBV27 and TRBJ1-2, with 7 bases that match TRBD1. Losses at the gene ends were 3 bases for V and 8 bases for J; bases not matched to a gene: 6. Germline lookup yields CDR1 MNHEY and CDR2 SMNVEV (reference sequence). The CDR3 is 13 amino acids. The CDR3 protein is CASSFDRDRGYTF. DNA of the CDR3: TGTGCCAGCAGTTTCGACAGGGATCGGGGCTACACCTTC.

This clonotype was picked up many times. The chain is built from TRBV10-3 and TRBJ2-7, with a weak D call TRBD1 (6 bases). In germline, CDR1 is ENHRY, CDR2 SYGVKD. The CDR3 is 12 amino acids. V was shortened by 10 bases and J by 1 base, with 11 bases between the two germline ends. The CDR3 nucleotides are TGTGCCACCCGAACAGGGTCCTACGAGCAGTACTTC. Translated, it gives CATRTGSYEQYF.

The CDR3 DNA reads as TGTGCCAGCAGCTCGGACGCTGCAACTAATGAAAAACTGTTTTTT. Translating gives CASSSDAATNEKLFF. The chain carries TRBV7-6 and TRBJ1-4; D uncertain. V gave up 4 bases and J gave up 0 bases, with 9 bases separating them. This CDR3 has 15 amino acids. Looked up from germline, CDR1 is SGHVS and CDR2 is FNYEAQ.

The CDR3 DNA is TGCAGCGTCACAGGGGCGGAAGAGACCCAGTACTTC. Translated: CSVTGAEETQYF. This chain connects TRBV29-1 to TRBJ2-5; 7 nucleotides line up with TRBD1. The CDR3 is 12 amino acids. Germline V gene data show CDR1 as SQVTM and CDR2 as ANQGSEA. Trimming cost V 6 bases and J 3 bases; bases outside gene matches: 4.

The V call is TRBV7-6, the J call TRBJ2-1; TRBD2 matches at 9 bases. This CDR3 is 16 amino acids long. CDR1 and CDR2 from the germline V gene are SGHVS and FNYEAQ. V lost 4 bases to trimming and J lost 4 bases; unmatched junction nucleotides: 8. DNA of the CDR3: TGTGCCAGCAGCTCCACCGCGGGGGGGATATACAATGAGCAGTTCTTC. Its protein product is CASSSTAGGIYNEQFF.